The 7 T cell receptor beta chains below were found in one sample sequenced in a study of technical replicates of blood from a handful of donors. The protocol was immunoSEQ multiplex PCR, while the TCRdb copy is restricted to in-frame clones and leaves out a portion. The sample lists some 75,000 clones; about 96% were seen once. Sequenced sample: T cells isolated from PBMCs. Receptor source: a human donor in good health.

V and J are TRBV6-1 and TRBJ1-2, with D perhaps matching TRBD1 (5 bases). Deletions cut 3 bases from V and 5 bases from J, with 13 bases between. The germline CDR1 and CDR2 sequences are MNHNS and SASEGT. This CDR3 comprises 14 residues. The CDR3 DNA is TGTGCCAGCAGTGACCTCGGCGGGGGTTATGGCTACACCTTC. It codes for CASSDLGGGYGYTF.

The chain joins TRBV10-3 to TRBJ1-3, with 12 positions matching TRBD1. From germline, CDR1 is ENHRY and CDR2 SYGVKD. There are 17 residues in the CDR3. V shed 5 bases and J 3 bases; nucleotides not matched to a gene: 8. The DNA for the CDR3 is TGTGCCATCAGTAACCGGGACAGGGGGCAATTTGGAAACACCATATATTTT. It is translated as CAISNRDRGQFGNTIYF.

The chain joins TRBV7-9 to TRBJ1-1; D is undetermined. Trimming removed 0 bases from V and 7 bases from J, with 6 bases in between. Germline values: CDR1 SEHNR, CDR2 FQNEAQ (reference sequence). The CDR3 sequence is 12 residues long. The CDR3 nucleotides are TGTGCCAGCAGCTTAGCAGGGAGTGAAGCTTTCTTT. This sequence encodes CASSLAGSEAFF.

This clone was observed a few times. This rearrangement joins TRBV2 to TRBJ1-1; 7 nucleotides line up with TRBD1. There are 13 residues in the CDR3. With 5 bases clipped from V and 7 bases from J, the junction kept 7 bases outside the gene matches. Per the germline V gene, CDR1 is SNHLY and CDR2 is FYNNEI. As DNA, the CDR3 is TGTGCCAGCAGTACAGGGGTCGTAGTTGAAGCTTTCTTT. This translates into CASSTGVVVEAFF.

This clone was detected only a few times. The rearrangement links TRBV29-1 to TRBJ1-1; a weak D match, TRBD1 (6 bases). Germline CDR1 SQVTM, CDR2 ANQGSEA. Trimming left V 4 bases short and J 5 bases short, with 8 bases between. The CDR3 extends over 11 amino acids. The DNA of the CDR3 is TGCAGCGTTGCAGGGGTAACTGAAGCTTTCTTT. Translating gives CSVAGVTEAFF.

The chain employs TRBV29-1 and TRBJ2-5; D possibly corresponds to TRBD1 (5 bases). Trimming left V 1 base short and J 7 bases short, with 16 bases between. The CDR3 consists of 14 residues. In germline, CDR1 is SQVTM, CDR2 ANQGSEA. The CDR3 sequence: CSVEVLLGPRTQYF. Here the CDR3 DNA reads TGCAGCGTTGAAGTGCTGTTGGGGCCGAGGACCCAGTACTTC.

The V and J genes are TRBV7-8 and TRBJ1-4; D gene uncertain. The V and J ends lost 4 bases and 8 bases respectively, with 23 bases between them. Germline V gives CDR1 SGHVS, CDR2 FQNEAQ. This CDR3 region has 17 residues. The CDR3 coding sequence is TGTGCCAGCAGCTCCGGCGGGTTAAAAGCGGTACGGGAAAAACTGTTTTTT. Translating it yields CASSSGGLKAVREKLFF.